The 12 T cell receptor beta chains given below trace back to one sample, sequenced in a study of shared clonotypes between healthy human individuals. TCRdb's copy holds only in-frame clones and misses some; the assay was immunoSEQ multiplex PCR. In the table there are over a million clones, roughly 74% of which are singletons. Source material: memory CD4+ T cells from PBMCs. Indicated subset: CD45RA-negative fraction. These receptors originate from a young man in good health. Some clones in this sample may be carry-over from other donors' samples.

The rearrangement uses TRBV30 and TRBJ2-7; D ambiguous. The CDR3 extends over 12 amino acids. Germline loops: CDR1 GTSNPN, CDR2 SVGIG (reference sequence). Trimming cost V 4 bases and J 6 bases, with 13 bases left between them. The CDR3 coding sequence is TGTGCCTGGACCGGGCGCACCAGCGAGCAGTACTTC. The encoded protein is CAWTGRTSEQYF.

The V call is TRBV5-4, the J call TRBJ2-3, with 10 positions matching TRBD2. Germline lookup yields CDR1 SGHNT and CDR2 YYREEE (reference sequence). This CDR3 contains 16 residues. The ends lost 0 bases at V and 6 bases at J; junction bases unmatched: 7. This CDR3 reads CASSLVSGRASDTQYF. CDR3 bases: TGTGCCAGCAGCTTGGTCAGCGGGAGGGCCTCGGATACGCAGTATTTT.

The chain links TRBV6-5 to TRBJ2-5; TRBD1 might be the D (5 bases). The CDR3 consists of 12 residues. Deletions cut 6 bases from V and 7 bases from J, with 12 bases between. The germline gives CDR1 MNHEY, CDR2 SVGAGI. Written as DNA, the CDR3 is TGTGCCAGCAGAACCCCAAGGGGGACCCAGTACTTC. Translation gives CASRTPRGTQYF.

This clone showed up just once. A read error is the likely source, as a far larger clone sits one nucleotide away. The sample carries other DNA sequences with the same CDR3. This rearrangement joins TRBV7-2 to TRBJ2-5; D uncertain. V was pared by 5 bases and J by 1 base, with 2 bases between. In germline, CDR1 is SGHTA, CDR2 FQGNSA. The CDR3 loop spans 11 amino acids. CDR3 loop: CASSVQETQYF. CDR3 nucleotide sequence: TGTGCCAGCAGCGTCCAAGAGACCCAGTACTTC.

The chain uses TRBV7-3 and TRBJ2-3; D gene ambiguous. The V gene's germline CDR1 is SGHTA and CDR2 FQGTGA. This CDR3 is built from 15 residues. The V gene lost 0 bases and the J gene lost 1 base, with 8 bases spanning the gap. The CDR3 coding sequence is TGTGCCAGCAGCTTAACGGCCGGACGCACAGATACGCAGTATTTT. Protein sequence: CASSLTAGRTDTQYF.

The chain recombines TRBV5-1 with TRBJ2-1; 10 nucleotides align to TRBD1. This CDR3 has 16 residues. Germline-derived CDR1 and CDR2 are SGHRS and YFSETQ. Trimming at V came to 4 bases and at J to 8 bases, leaving 12 bases not matched to a gene. The DNA for the CDR3 is TGCGCCAGCAGCAGAACCGGGACAGGGGTTGTCGATGAGCAGTTCTTC. This gives the protein CASSRTGTGVVDEQFF.

The rearrangement uses TRBV30 and TRBJ2-7; TRBD2 is a possible D gene (5 bases). The CDR3 covers 14 residues. Trimming cost V 0 bases and J 4 bases, with 13 bases left between them. CDR1 is GTSNPN and CDR2 is SVGIG in the germline V gene (reference sequence). CDR3 DNA: TGTGCCTGGAGTGTACCCACTAGTGTTTACGAGCAGTACTTC. Translated, it gives CAWSVPTSVYEQYF.

This clone was counted only a few times. This specimen includes other DNA sequences encoding the same CDR3. The rearrangement links TRBV28 to TRBJ2-7, with 7 bases that match TRBD1. CDR3 length: 12 amino acids. Germline V gene sequence: CDR1 MDHEN, CDR2 SYDVKM. V lost 4 bases to trimming and J lost 3 bases; unmatched junction nucleotides: 0. This CDR3 is CASSSGGYEQYF. For the CDR3, the DNA is TGTGCCAGCAGTTCAGGGGGCTACGAGCAGTACTTC.

CDR3 sequence: CATRGEGTDTQYF. DNA of the CDR3: TGTGCCACCAGGGGGGAGGGAACAGATACGCAGTATTTT. The chain is built from TRBV25-1 and TRBJ2-3; D may correspond to TRBD1 or TRBD2 (7 bases each). The CDR3 length is 13 residues. CDR1 and CDR2 from the germline V gene are MGHDK and SYGVNS. The V gene lost 10 bases and the J gene lost 3 bases, with 14 bases spanning the gap.

The sample holds one count of this clone. This rearrangement joins TRBV7-9 to TRBJ1-2; 8 positions match TRBD1. CDR3 length equals 15 residues. V was clipped by 2 bases and J by 6 bases; unmatched bases: 8. Per the germline V gene, CDR1 is SEHNR and CDR2 is FQNEAQ (reference sequence). The CDR3 nucleotides are TGTGCCAGCAGCTTATTAGGGACAGGCGGAAATGGCTACACCTTC. This codes for CASSLLGTGGNGYTF.

CDR3 protein: CASSTTGGGNTIYF. The CDR3 DNA sequence: TGCGCCAGCAGCACGACAGGGGGAGGAAACACCATATATTTT. J is TRBJ1-3 and V is TRBV5-1; 9 positions agree with TRBD1. Trimming took 4 bases from V and 4 from J; bases not matched to a gene: 3. The CDR3 has 14 residues. The germline CDR1 and CDR2 sequences are SGHRS and YFSETQ.

This chain joins TRBV28 and TRBJ1-3; D is unclear. This CDR3 has 13 amino acids. Trimming shortened V by 8 bases and J by 0 bases, and 8 bases separated the two germline ends. Germline CDR1 is MDHEN and CDR2 is SYDVKM. The CDR3: CASRTYSGNTIYF. The CDR3 DNA is TGTGCCAGCCGGACTTACTCTGGAAACACCATATATTTT.